Detailed here is one TCR beta chain. Its antigen target is currently unknown. No base qualities exist here, and no much larger clone lies one base off it. Trimming accounts for 4 bases at V and 6 bases at J, while the number of junction bases matched to no gene is 16. The cysteine opens and the phenylalanine closes a CDR3 of 17 amino acids. Only the CDR3 region is kept as DNA, spanning 51 bases read in frame from base 1. According to the germline V gene, CDR1 reads MGHRA and CDR2 reads YSYEKL. The library was generated by the immunoSEQ multiplex PCR assay. For the multiplex PCR, a mixture combining 60 forward primers for TCR Vbeta segments and 13 reverse primers for TCR Jbeta segments was used. The CDR3 region of rearranged TCR beta genes was amplified from genomic DNA with a multiplex PCR assay. On the Illumina HiSeq System, the amplified TCR beta libraries were sequenced as 87-base-pair reads. The paper's data handling went like this. Across the 670 or so repertoires, a later analysis counted tens of millions of unique TCR beta chains, 8.5 million to 12 million of which were shared by at least two donors. A nearest-neighbor algorithm error-corrected the raw reads and collapsed the reads into unique sequences, merging closely related sequences to remove PCR and sequencing errors. CDR3 sequences were aligned to IMGT reference sequences to assign V, D and J gene segments. Each retained sequence needed at least a six-nucleotide match to both a V gene segment and a J gene segment. Rearrangements were classified as productive when the CDR3 lacked stop codons and remained in frame with V and J, and all other rearrangements were classified as non-productive. Following IMGT convention, CDR3 was defined as the stretch from the second conserved V-encoded cysteine up to the conserved J-encoded phenylalanine. In an earlier analysis of around 600 of the donors, sequences lacking an unambiguous match to a single V gene segment were excluded. An earlier analysis of fewer than 750 of the donors called V segments functional above 56.7% productive rearrangements and segregating when the between-donor standard deviation exceeded 5%. A statistical classification framework was developed to diagnose cytomegalovirus status using the catalog of TCR beta chain sequences. In a later analysis, TCR nucleotide sequences were compared against IMGT/GENE-DB human TR gene sequences so that V and J genes could be assigned. The TCRdist pipeline was used in a later analysis to assign CDR3 sequences and most-parsimonious VDJ recombination scenarios. In a later analysis, every TCR beta chain was defined by the combination of its CDR3 amino acid sequence and its V-gene family, and reads without a unique V-gene family were dropped. In a later analysis, 550 to 650 highly shared, low-generation-probability nucleotide sequences were removed to address suspected cross-contamination and a sequencing artifact. For each public chain, a later analysis derived a clonal expansion index from normalized ranks of inferred template counts within each repertoire. In a later analysis, generation probabilities were computed using a VDJ recombination model fitted to out-of-frame rearrangements, and the results were checked against IGoR. Hypergeometric tests were used in a later analysis to score TCR-TCR, TCR-HLA and TCR-CMV co-occurrence, with a repertoire-size bias correction applied to the TCR pairs. In a later analysis, false discovery rates were estimated by permuting HLA or CMV assignments 20 times. In a later analysis, co-occurring TCRs were grouped with DBSCAN, and TCRdist sequence similarity was added when clustering was performed within HLA-allele-positive subsets. Co-occurrence clustering excluded repertoires with fewer than 30,000 or more than 120,000 public chains, plus five with anomalous nucleotide sharing. In TCRdb, the immuneACCESS table is reduced to in-frame sequences with V and J assigned. These tables do not hold every clone; where another copy was compared, an unresolved V gene accounts for under half, and the others remain unexplained. V and J calls and clone size are as listed in that table; D and trimming were resolved from the DNA. This sample is represented by 170,000 or so clones; roughly 80% of them were singletons. The top ten clonotypes cover 6.5% to 8.5% of the sample.

The sample belongs to a study of cytomegalovirus exposure and HLA in healthy donors (dated by TCRdb to about 2017). Some background on the complete study: An earlier analysis of several hundred of the donors reported approximately 270 Gb of sequence data and some 100 million unique TCR beta sequences from roughly 180 million T cells. An early release that covered fewer than 800 HLA-typed donors contained 250 to 350 gigabases of sequencing data and tens of millions of unique TCR sequences. Of the roughly 400 genotyped donors, 65% to 90% fell in the genetic ancestry cluster associated with self-reported Caucasian donors. The study was designed to test whether signatures of past pathogen exposure could be identified by cataloging public T cell receptors. Using immunosequencing, the study profiled T cell repertoires from 640 or so subjects and related those repertoires to cytomegalovirus serostatus. Besides the first cohort of 500 to 700 subjects, a separate validation cohort made up of 120 or so different subjects was used. To predict cytomegalovirus infection status, the study combined high-throughput TCR immunosequencing, statistical association of individual TCRs with disease status, and machine learning. In a later analysis, previously published TCR beta repertoires from several hundred donors were re-analyzed and high-resolution HLA genotyping was added so that TCR occurrence patterns could be studied. Rather than drawing on any new phenotypic data, the later analysis identified candidate immune exposures from TCR beta sequences and the way those sequences occurred across donors. In an earlier analysis of a few hundred of the donors, high-throughput TCR beta sequencing was used to judge whether each TCR beta V gene segment behaved as functional or pseudogenic. Donor age, sex, ethnicity and CMV serostatus were compiled together with the repertoire data. In a later genetic analysis, genome-wide SNP genotypes for 398 of the 666 donors were used, and that subset was treated as a discovery cohort. Every discovery cohort repertoire had been produced on one sequencing platform. HLA typing included class I and class II loci at four-digit resolution. Typing coverage varied by locus: roughly 629-640 donors for A, B, C, DRB1 and DQB1; approximately 500 for DQA1; more than 600 for DPA1; approximately 470 for DPB1. Because of strong linkage in the cohort, 4 to 6 DR-DQ haplotypes were treated as single units for association and clustering. Across 398 genotyped donors of the cohort, an average of roughly 230,000 unique TCR beta nucleotide sequences per donor were sequenced, and approximately 17% of those sequences were non-productive. What the work shows at the level of the full study, not this receptor alone: A cluster of highly shared sequence variants was judged likely to be a technical artifact of the sequencing pipeline. A further reported finding was that TCR beta sequences accurately predicted the HLA-A and HLA-B alleles for most subjects in the first cohort. In the study, 164 TCR beta chains were listed as associated with cytomegalovirus. Presence/absence analyses assumed roughly uniform sequencing depth across donors, an assumption that may not hold. According to the authors, the approach could potentially be generalized to other disease states and immunological phenotypes. In vitro tests confirmed that a few of the cytomegalovirus-associated TCR beta chains recognize cytomegalovirus antigens. A later analysis reported that several top co-occurrence clusters appeared linked to parvovirus B19, influenza, CMV and Epstein-Barr virus. Compared with the roughly 720-donor mean, donors in an Asian-associated ancestry cluster had fewer N-insertions in productive TCRs, according to a later genetic analysis. Because HLA typing was unavailable for some donors at each locus, only the typed subset was used in association tests. In a later analysis, some 17,000 TCR beta sequences were associated with specific HLA alleles at a false discovery rate of 0.05. The cohort was sequenced for TCR beta chains only, and without alpha or paired-chain data the features that could be detected were limited. In a later analysis, the rate of TCR association differed among HLA loci, with DRB1 alleles having the most associated TCRs and HLA-C alleles having the fewest. Because counts were too low, seventeen rarely observed V segments, including chromosome 9 orphons, were left out of the earlier analysis of a few hundred of the donors. Some IMGT-functional V segments, including TRBV6-2 and TRBV6-3, could not be distinguished by the 87-base-pair reads and were therefore excluded. Correlated functional status among segregating V segments might reflect linkage disequilibrium, but an unknown experimental factor could not be ruled out. In a later analysis, most CMV-associated TCR beta chains were found to appear HLA-restricted, with HLA associations seemingly driven largely by CMV exposure. Compared with equally common non-associated chains, HLA-associated TCR beta chains in a later analysis were more clonally expanded and had lower generation probabilities. The classifier was reported to diagnose cytomegalovirus status with high specificity and sensitivity in both the original cohort and the validation cohort. In a later genetic analysis, a missense DCLRE1C variant was associated with V-gene and J-gene trimming of TCR beta chains, and the association was replicated in an independent cohort. Broadly in line with IMGT annotations, most TCR beta V segments showed up in productive rearrangements about 87% or about 30% of the time in an earlier analysis of roughly 590 of the donors. Assigning TCR associations to individual alleles was difficult when HLA alleles, especially DR and DQ, strongly co-occurred. Immune exposure information for the cohort was limited to CMV serostatus. Most TCR sequences were seen in very few donors, while some public TCRs were found in many individuals.

The cohort consisted of 600 to 700 healthy bone marrow donors. At the time of sampling, every cohort member was nominally healthy, though immune exposures that went unrecorded were likely present. The donor was CMV seropositive and was included in the group of around 300 seropositive cohort members. A peripheral blood sample was collected from each donor, and TCR beta sequencing was performed on peripheral blood mononuclear cells. Genomic DNA was extracted from the blood cell samples with the Qiagen DNeasy Blood Extraction Kit. The V and J genes are TRBV4-1 and TRBJ1-1, with TRBD1 matching 8 junction bases. Sequencing was performed on PBMCs. The sequence was collected from a man under 40 in good health and CMV-seropositive. The DNA sequence is TGCGCCAGCAGCCGACGCCGGACAGGGTATATTTTGGCTGAAGCTTTCTTT. This translates into CASSRRRTGYILAEAFF.